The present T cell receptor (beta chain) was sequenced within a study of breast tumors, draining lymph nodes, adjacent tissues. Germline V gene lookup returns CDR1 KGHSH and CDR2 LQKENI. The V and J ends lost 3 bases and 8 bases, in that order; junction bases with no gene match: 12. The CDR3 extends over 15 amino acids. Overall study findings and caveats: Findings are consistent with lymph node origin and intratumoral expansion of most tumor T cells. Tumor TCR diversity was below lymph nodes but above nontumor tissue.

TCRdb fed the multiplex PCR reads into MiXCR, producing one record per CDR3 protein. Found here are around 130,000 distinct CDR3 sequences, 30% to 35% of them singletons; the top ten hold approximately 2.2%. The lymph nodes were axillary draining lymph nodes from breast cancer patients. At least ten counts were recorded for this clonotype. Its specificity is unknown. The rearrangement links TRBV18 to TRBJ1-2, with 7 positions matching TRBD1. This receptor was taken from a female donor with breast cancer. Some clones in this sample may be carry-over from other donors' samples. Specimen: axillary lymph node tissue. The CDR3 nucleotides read TGTGCCAGCTCACCCCAATCTCAGGGGGATCAGGGCTACACCTTC. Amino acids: CASSPQSQGDQGYTF.